This is a list of T cell receptor beta chains from one sample in a study of cytomegalovirus exposure and HLA in healthy donors. Generated by immunoSEQ multiplex PCR, the TCRdb table keeps only in-frame clones and is missing some. Of about 160,000 clones in the sample, roughly 80% were seen once. Sequencing was done on a sample of PBMCs. The receptors were sampled from a male donor in good health and CMV-seronegative. CDR3s include the opening cysteine and the closing phenylalanine or tryptophan. Each record gives: CDR3 length, J gene, clone size, V gene, D gene, CDR3 DNA, CDR3 protein. D genes are given only for firm matches. The size of a clone is reported for some rows only, either as once, few or many, or as a class for expanded clones.

>15|TRBJ1-1|few|TRBV10-3|-
TGTGCCATCAGGAGGACAGTGGTGTTGAACACTGAAGCTTTCTTT
CAIRRTVVLNTEAFF
>13|TRBJ2-7|-|TRBV29-1|-
TGCAGCGTTGTTGCCGGTACCTCCTACGAGCAGTACTTC
CSVVAGTSYEQYF
>14|TRBJ2-5|once|TRBV6-5|-
TGTGCCAGCAGTTACTCGGAGGGACAAGAGACCCAGTACTTC
CASSYSEGQETQYF
>17|TRBJ2-1|-|TRBV7-2|TRBD2
TGTGCCAGCAGAAGTAGGGGGAGCGGGAGGCCGAGCAATGAGCAGTTCTTC
CASRSRGSGRPSNEQFF
>16|TRBJ1-4|-|TRBV9|TRBD1
TGTGCCAGCAGCGCGGGCCTTACAGGGGTGGAAGAAAAACTGTTTTTT
CASSAGLTGVEEKLFF
>16|TRBJ1-1|-|TRBV9|TRBD1
TGTGCCAGCAGTCGTAAAGTGGGGACAGGGAGACCTGAAGCTTTCTTT
CASSRKVGTGRPEAFF
>14|TRBJ2-2|-|TRBV29-1|TRBD1
TGCAGCGTTGAGGCAGGGGGGAACACCGGGGAGCTGTTTTTT
CSVEAGGNTGELFF
>13|TRBJ2-1|once|TRBV19|-
TGTGCCAGTAGTATAGCGGGAGCCAATGAGCAGTTCTTC
CASSIAGANEQFF
>14|TRBJ1-1|-|TRBV9|-
TGTGCCAGCAGCGTAGCAGGCATGAACACTGAAGCTTTCTTT
CASSVAGMNTEAFF
>13|TRBJ1-6|-|TRBV9|-
TGTGCCAGCAGCGTATACAGGAATTCACCCCTCCACTTT
CASSVYRNSPLHF
>12|TRBJ2-3|-|TRBV7-9|-
TGTGCCAGCAGCCCTCAGGCGGATACGCAGTATTTT
CASSPQADTQYF
>17|TRBJ1-1|-|TRBV19|TRBD1
TGTGCCAGTAGTACCAGACAGGGGGTTAGAAGATGGACTGAAGCTTTCTTT
CASSTRQGVRRWTEAFF
>13|TRBJ2-7|-|TRBV5-4|-
TGTGCCAGCAGCTTTATAGACACCTACGAGCAGTACTTC
CASSFIDTYEQYF
>16|TRBJ2-4|-|TRBV5-1|TRBD1
TGCGCCAGCAGCCAGGAAGGACAGGGGGTCAAAAACATTCAGTACTTC
CASSQEGQGVKNIQYF
>15|TRBJ2-7|-|TRBV15|TRBD2
TGTGCCACCAGCAGAGAGCGGGAGAAAACTTACGAGCAGTACTTC
CATSREREKTYEQYF
>15|TRBJ2-2|-|TRBV4-2|-
TGTGCCAGCAGCCAAGAGGCAGGGAACACCGGGGAGCTGTTTTTT
CASSQEAGNTGELFF
>15|TRBJ2-4|-|TRBV11-1|TRBD1
TGTGCCAGCAGCTTAGCGCGGGGACAGGGAGGCATTCAGTACTTC
CASSLARGQGGIQYF
>16|TRBJ2-3|-|TRBV14|TRBD2
TGTGCCAGCAGCCAAGACTTAGCGGGTTCCACAGATACGCAGTATTTT
CASSQDLAGSTDTQYF
>15|TRBJ1-2|-|TRBV5-1|TRBD1
TGCGCCAGCAGCTTGGAAACAGGGGCTAACTATGGCTACACCTTC
CASSLETGANYGYTF
>18|TRBJ2-4|-|TRBV4-3|-
TGCGCCAGCAGCCAAGATCTTGGACTGACTCAAGCCAAAAACATTCAGTACTTC
CASSQDLGLTQAKNIQYF
>15|TRBJ2-7|-|TRBV7-2|TRBD2
TGTGCCAGCAGCTTCTCACTAGCGGGAGTATTCGAGCAGTACTTC
CASSFSLAGVFEQYF
>16|TRBJ1-2|-|TRBV7-8|-
TGTGCCAGCAGCTTAGCGGGTTCAGGGGCGAACTATGGCTACACCTTC
CASSLAGSGANYGYTF
>13|TRBJ1-1|once|TRBV7-9|-
TGTGCCAGCAGCCGGTCTGGGGTGGGGGCGGCTTTCTTT
CASSRSGVGAAFF
>14|TRBJ2-7|once|TRBV6-1|TRBD1
TGTGCCAGCAAGGGACAGGTTATATCCTACGAGCAGTACTTC
CASKGQVISYEQYF
>13|TRBJ2-3|-|TRBV4-1|-
TGCGCCAGCAGCTCCCCGGGCACAGATACGCAGTATTTT
CASSSPGTDTQYF
>15|TRBJ1-1|-|TRBV9|-
TGTGCCAGCAGCGTCGCAGCGGGGCGTGAGACTGAAGCTTTCTTT
CASSVAAGRETEAFF
>12|TRBJ2-5|-|TRBV28|-
TGTGCCACCAGGGGCTCAAGGGAGACCCAGTACTTC
CATRGSRETQYF
>16|TRBJ2-7|-|TRBV27|TRBD2
TGTGCCAGCAGTTTGAGCGGGGGGGTGGTAACCTACGAGCAGTACTTC
CASSLSGGVVTYEQYF